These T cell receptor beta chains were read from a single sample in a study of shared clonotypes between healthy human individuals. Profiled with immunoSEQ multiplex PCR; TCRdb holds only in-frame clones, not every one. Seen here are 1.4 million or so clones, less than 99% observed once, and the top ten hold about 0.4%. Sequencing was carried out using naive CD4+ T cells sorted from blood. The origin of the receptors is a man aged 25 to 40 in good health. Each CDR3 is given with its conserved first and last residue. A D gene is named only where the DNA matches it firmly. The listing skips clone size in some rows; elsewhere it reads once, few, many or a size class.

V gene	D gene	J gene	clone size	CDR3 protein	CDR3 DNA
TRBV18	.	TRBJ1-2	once	CASSPLAENYGYTF	TGTGCCAGCTCACCACTGGCAGAGAACTATGGCTACACCTTC
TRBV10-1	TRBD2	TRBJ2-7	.	CASSDRGLAGGPIREQYF	TGCGCCAGCAGTGATCGAGGTTTAGCGGGAGGGCCGATCAGAGAGCAGTACTTC
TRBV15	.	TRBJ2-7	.	CATSSARGEQYF	TGTGCCACCAGCAGTGCGCGAGGCGAGCAGTACTTC
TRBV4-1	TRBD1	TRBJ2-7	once	CASSPGQEYEQYF	TGCGCCAGCAGCCCGGGACAGGAGTACGAGCAGTACTTC
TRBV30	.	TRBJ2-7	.	CAWSQAYEQYF	TGTGCCTGGAGTCAAGCCTACGAGCAGTACTTC
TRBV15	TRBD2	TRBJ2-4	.	CATSRARGLAGNLAKNIQYF	TGTGCCACCAGCAGAGCTCGGGGACTAGCGGGAAACTTAGCCAAAAACATTCAGTACTTC
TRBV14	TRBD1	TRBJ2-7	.	CASSHGGTGAEQYF	TGTGCCAGCAGCCACGGCGGGACAGGGGCCGAGCAGTACTTC
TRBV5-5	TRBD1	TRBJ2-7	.	CASRPLTGGRGNEQYF	TGTGCCAGCAGACCCCTCACAGGGGGAAGAGGCAACGAGCAGTACTTC
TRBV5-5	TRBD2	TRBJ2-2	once	CASSLAGGTGELFF	TGTGCCAGCAGCTTAGCGGGAGGCACCGGGGAGCTGTTTTTT
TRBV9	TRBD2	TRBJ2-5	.	CASSLGTSVGETQYF	TGTGCCAGCAGCCTAGGGACTAGCGTCGGAGAGACCCAGTACTTC
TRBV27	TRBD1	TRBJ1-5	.	CAKGQADLNQPQHF	TGTGCCAAAGGACAGGCGGATCTTAATCAGCCCCAGCATTTT
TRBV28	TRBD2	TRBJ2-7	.	CASSGGGTQWYEQYF	TGTGCCAGCAGCGGGGGGGGGACCCAATGGTACGAGCAGTACTTC
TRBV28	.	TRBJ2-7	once	CASSLLRTHYEQYF	TGTGCCAGCAGTTTATTACGGACGCACTACGAGCAGTACTTC
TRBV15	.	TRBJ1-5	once	CATSRAWPGTVSRGNQPQHF	TGTGCCACCAGCCGAGCGTGGCCCGGGACCGTCTCTCGCGGCAATCAGCCCCAGCATTTT
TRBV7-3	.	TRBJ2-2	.	CASSLSPGVAAGELFF	TGTGCCAGCAGCTTAAGCCCCGGAGTTGCTGCCGGGGAGCTGTTTTTT
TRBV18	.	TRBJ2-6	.	CASLGAPGANVLTF	TGTGCCAGCTTGGGGGCGCCTGGGGCCAACGTCCTGACTTTC
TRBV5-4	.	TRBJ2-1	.	CASSPREPNNEQFF	TGTGCCAGCAGCCCCCGGGAGCCCAACAATGAGCAGTTCTTC
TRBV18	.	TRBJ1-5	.	CASSPLAGSNQPQHF	TGTGCCAGCTCACCTTTGGCCGGAAGCAATCAGCCCCAGCATTTT
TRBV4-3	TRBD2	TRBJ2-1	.	CASSQGTSGIFDHEQFF	TGCGCCAGCAGCCAAGGGACTAGCGGGATCTTTGATCATGAGCAGTTCTTC
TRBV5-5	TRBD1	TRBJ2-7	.	CASSMTGSSYEQYF	TGTGCCAGCAGCATGACAGGGAGCTCCTACGAGCAGTACTTC
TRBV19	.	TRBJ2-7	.	CASSGIDRYEQYF	TGTGCCAGTAGCGGGATCGACAGATACGAGCAGTACTTC
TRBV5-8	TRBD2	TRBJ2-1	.	CASSYGTSGLADNEQFF	TGTGCCAGCAGCTACGGGACGTCCGGACTAGCCGACAATGAGCAGTTCTTC
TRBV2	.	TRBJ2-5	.	CASSFEQDEETQYF	TGTGCCAGCAGTTTTGAGCAGGATGAAGAGACCCAGTACTTC
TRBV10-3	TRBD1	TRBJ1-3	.	CAASGQGAASSGNTIYF	TGTGCCGCCTCGGGACAGGGGGCTGCCAGCTCTGGAAACACCATATATTTT
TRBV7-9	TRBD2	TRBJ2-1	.	CASSLLAGGNEQFF	TGTGCCAGCAGCTTACTAGCGGGAGGCAATGAGCAGTTCTTC
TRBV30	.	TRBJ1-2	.	CAWSPPRAIPFLGYTF	TGTGCCTGGAGTCCACCGAGGGCTATCCCTTTTCTTGGCTACACCTTC
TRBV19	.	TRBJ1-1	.	CASKPTGTEAFF	TGTGCCAGTAAACCCACGGGGACTGAAGCTTTCTTT
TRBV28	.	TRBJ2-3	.	CASGPTPLTDTQYF	TGTGCCAGCGGCCCGACCCCACTCACAGATACGCAGTATTTT
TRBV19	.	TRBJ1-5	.	CASSITFQPQHF	TGTGCCAGTAGTATTACGTTTCAGCCCCAGCATTTT
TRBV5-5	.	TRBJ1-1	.	CASSPGGLGGWITEAFF	TGTGCCAGCAGCCCCGGAGGTCTCGGGGGCTGGATCACTGAAGCTTTCTTT
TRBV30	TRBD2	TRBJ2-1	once	CAWSVGPRGGRGNEQFF	TGTGCCTGGAGTGTAGGGCCCCGGGGCGGGAGGGGGAATGAGCAGTTCTTC
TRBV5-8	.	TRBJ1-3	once	CASSLGQSSGNTIYF	TGTGCCAGCAGCTTGGGGCAGAGCTCTGGAAACACCATATATTTT
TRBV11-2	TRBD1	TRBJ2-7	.	CASSLVGQGTYEQYF	TGTGCCAGCAGCTTAGTTGGACAGGGGACCTACGAGCAGTACTTC
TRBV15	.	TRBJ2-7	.	CATSRDLRGSYEQYF	TGTGCCACCAGCAGAGATCTTAGGGGGTCCTACGAGCAGTACTTC
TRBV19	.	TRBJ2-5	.	CASSRDSSRAQYF	TGTGCCAGTAGCCGGGACTCCAGTCGGGCCCAGTACTTC
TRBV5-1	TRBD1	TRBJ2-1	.	CASSQGQRYNEQFF	TGCGCCAGCAGCCAGGGACAGCGGTACAATGAGCAGTTCTTC